These T cell receptor beta chains were read from a single sample in a study of blood T cell repertoires in COVID-19. TCRdb's copy holds only in-frame clones and misses some; the assay was immunoSEQ multiplex PCR. This sample yields 120,000 or so clones, of which about 80% are seen a single time; under 45% belongs to the top ten. The sample comprised peripheral blood. The origin of the receptors is a man aged 40-49 years with active or convalescent COVID-19. CDR3s include the opening cysteine and the closing phenylalanine or tryptophan. Fields, in order: D gene, J gene, clone size, V gene, CDR3 DNA, CDR3 protein. D genes are given only for firm matches. Clone sizes are given selectively: once, few, many, or a class where the clone is expanded.

>TRBD1|TRBJ1-2|NA|TRBV6-5
TGTGCCAGCAGGGGGGGACAGTCGAGTTTATATGGCTACACCTTC
CASRGGQSSLYGYTF
>NA|TRBJ1-3|NA|TRBV9
TGTGCCAGCAGCCCCAAGCAGGATTACTCTGGAAACACCATATATTTT
CASSPKQDYSGNTIYF
>NA|TRBJ2-1|NA|TRBV5-1
TGCGCCAGCAGCTTGAGCGCCAGTACCTACAATGAGCAGTTCTTC
CASSLSASTYNEQFF
>NA|TRBJ1-5|NA|TRBV6-5
TGTGCCAGCAGCCTCGGCAGGGTCGGGCAGCCCCAGCATTTT
CASSLGRVGQPQHF
>TRBD2|TRBJ2-1|NA|TRBV7-6
TGTGCCAGCAGCTTGATAGCGGGAGGTTACAATGAGCAGTTCTTC
CASSLIAGGYNEQFF
>TRBD2|TRBJ2-1|NA|TRBV6-5
TGTGCCAGCAGGACCCGAGCGGGAAGCTCGTATGAGCAGTTCTTC
CASRTRAGSSYEQFF
>NA|TRBJ1-2|NA|TRBV7-2
TGTGCCAGCAGCTTAGCGCTGGGGGGTCCTTTGGCCTTC
CASSLALGGPLAF
>NA|TRBJ1-4|once|TRBV5-1
TGCGCCAGCAGCTTGGACAGCCCATTGGGAAAACTGTTTTTT
CASSLDSPLGKLFF
>NA|TRBJ1-1|NA|TRBV6-5
TGTGCCTCCACTTTTTCAGGGCTCGTGAACACTGAAGCTTTCTTT
CASTFSGLVNTEAFF
>TRBD1|TRBJ1-6|NA|TRBV2
TGTGCCAGCAGTGCCACGACAGGGGCCAATTATTCACCCCTCCACTTT
CASSATTGANYSPLHF
>TRBD1|TRBJ1-1|NA|TRBV7-9
TGTGCCAGCAGCCGATTAGGGGGCGCTGAAGCTTTCTTT
CASSRLGGAEAFF
>TRBD2|TRBJ2-7|once|TRBV7-2
TGTGCCAGCAGCTTATTCGGTTTGGGGATTAGCGGGTTCTACGAGCAGTACTTC
CASSLFGLGISGFYEQYF
>TRBD1|TRBJ2-6|NA|TRBV7-9
TGTGCCAGCACGCGCGACAGGGCTGGGGCCAACGTCCTGACTTTC
CASTRDRAGANVLTF
>NA|TRBJ1-1|NA|TRBV6-5
TGTGCCAGCAGTAACAGGTTTTTGAACACTGAAGCTTTCTTT
CASSNRFLNTEAFF
>NA|TRBJ1-3|few|TRBV6-1
TGTGCCAGCAGTGAACAGGCTATCTCTGGAAACACCATATATTTT
CASSEQAISGNTIYF
>NA|TRBJ2-3|NA|TRBV7-9
TGTGCCAGCACGCACACAGATACGCAGTATTTT
CASTHTDTQYF
>TRBD1|TRBJ1-5|NA|TRBV4-1
TGCGCCAGCAGCCACGGACAGGGGTCGGACAATCAGCCCCAGCATTTT
CASSHGQGSDNQPQHF
>NA|TRBJ2-2|NA|TRBV28
TGTGCCAGCCGGGGACTTTGGGACACCGGGGAGCTGTTTTTT
CASRGLWDTGELFF
>TRBD1|TRBJ1-1|NA|TRBV11-2
TGTGCCAGCAGCTTAGGAGGGGGCGGCACTGAAGCTTTCTTT
CASSLGGGGTEAFF
>TRBD1|TRBJ1-1|NA|TRBV6-5
TGTGCCAGCAGTAGGGGGCCGGGTGAAGCTTTCTTT
CASSRGPGEAFF